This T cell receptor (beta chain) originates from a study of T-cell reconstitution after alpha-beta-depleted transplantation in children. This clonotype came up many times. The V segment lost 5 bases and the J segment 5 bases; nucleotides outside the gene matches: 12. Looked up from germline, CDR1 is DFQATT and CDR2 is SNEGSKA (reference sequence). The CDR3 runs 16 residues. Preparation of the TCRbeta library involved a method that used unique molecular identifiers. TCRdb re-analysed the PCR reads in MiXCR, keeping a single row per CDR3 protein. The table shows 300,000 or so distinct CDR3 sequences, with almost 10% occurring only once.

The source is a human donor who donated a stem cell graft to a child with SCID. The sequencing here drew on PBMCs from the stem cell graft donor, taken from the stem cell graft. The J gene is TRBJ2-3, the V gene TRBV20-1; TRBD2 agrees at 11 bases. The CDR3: CSAALGLAGGIDTQYF. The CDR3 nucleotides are TGCAGTGCTGCCCTAGGGCTAGCGGGGGGAATAGATACGCAGTATTTT.